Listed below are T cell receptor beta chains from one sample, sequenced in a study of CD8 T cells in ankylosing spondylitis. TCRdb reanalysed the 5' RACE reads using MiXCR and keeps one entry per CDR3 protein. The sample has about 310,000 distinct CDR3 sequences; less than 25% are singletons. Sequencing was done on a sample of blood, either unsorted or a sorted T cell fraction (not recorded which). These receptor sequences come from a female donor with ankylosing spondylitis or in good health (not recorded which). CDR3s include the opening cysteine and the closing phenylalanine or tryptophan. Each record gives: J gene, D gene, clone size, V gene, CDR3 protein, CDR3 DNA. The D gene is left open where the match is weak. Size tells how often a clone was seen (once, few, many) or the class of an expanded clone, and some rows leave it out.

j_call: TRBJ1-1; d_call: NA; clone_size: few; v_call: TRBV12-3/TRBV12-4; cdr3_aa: CASRERYTEAFF; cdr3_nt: TGTGCCAGCAGGGAGAGATACACTGAAGCTTTCTTT
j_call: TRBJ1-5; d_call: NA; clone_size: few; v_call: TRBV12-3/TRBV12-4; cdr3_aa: CASSLDYSAGYNQPQHF; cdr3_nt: TGTGCCAGCAGTTTGGATTATTCGGCCGGCTACAATCAGCCCCAGCATTTT
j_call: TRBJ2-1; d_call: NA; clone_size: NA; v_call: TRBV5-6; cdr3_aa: CASSLGVVVSGQFF; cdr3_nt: TGTGCCAGCAGCTTAGGGGTGGTGGTATCGGGGCAGTTCTTC
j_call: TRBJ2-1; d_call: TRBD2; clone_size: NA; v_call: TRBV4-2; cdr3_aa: CASSQVTSGRIDEQFF; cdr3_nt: TGTGCCAGCAGCCAAGTAACTAGCGGGAGGATAGATGAGCAGTTCTTC
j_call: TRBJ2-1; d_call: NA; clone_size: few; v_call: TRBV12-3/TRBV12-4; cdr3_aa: CASSWRGTYGSYNEQFF; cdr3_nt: TGTGCCAGCAGTTGGCGCGGGACCTACGGCTCCTACAATGAGCAGTTCTTC
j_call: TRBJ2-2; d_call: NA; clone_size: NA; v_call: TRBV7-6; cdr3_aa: CASSLEPPNTGELFF; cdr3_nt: TGTGCCAGCAGCTTAGAACCACCGAACACCGGGGAGCTGTTTTTT
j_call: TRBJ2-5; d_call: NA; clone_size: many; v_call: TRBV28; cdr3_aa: CASSSTWETQYF; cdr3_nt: TGTGCCAGCAGTTCAACGTGGGAGACCCAGTACTTC
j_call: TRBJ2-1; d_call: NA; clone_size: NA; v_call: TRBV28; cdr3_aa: CASSRDWRYNEQFF; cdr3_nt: TGTGCCAGCAGTCGGGACTGGAGATACAATGAGCAGTTCTTC
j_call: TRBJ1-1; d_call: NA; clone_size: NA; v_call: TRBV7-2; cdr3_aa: CASSLQGALRKNTEAFF; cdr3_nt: TGTGCCAGCAGCTTACAAGGGGCCTTACGAAAGAACACTGAAGCTTTCTTT
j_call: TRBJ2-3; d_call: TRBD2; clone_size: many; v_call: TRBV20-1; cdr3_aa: CSTRTSGTDTQYF; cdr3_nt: TGCAGTACCAGGACTAGCGGCACAGATACGCAGTATTTT
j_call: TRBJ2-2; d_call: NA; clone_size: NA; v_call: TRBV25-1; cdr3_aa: CASSDLRGTGELFF; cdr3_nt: TGTGCCAGCAGTGATCTTCGGGGCACCGGGGAGCTGTTTTTT
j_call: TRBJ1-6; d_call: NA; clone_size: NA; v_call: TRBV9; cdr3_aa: CASSSLGSSYNSPLHF; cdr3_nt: TGTGCCAGCAGCTCTCTAGGTAGCTCCTATAATTCACCCCTCCACTTT
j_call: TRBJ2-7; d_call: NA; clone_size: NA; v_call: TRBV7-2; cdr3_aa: CASNKGGLSYEQYF; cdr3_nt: TGTGCCAGCAACAAGGGGGGCCTCTCCTACGAGCAGTACTTC
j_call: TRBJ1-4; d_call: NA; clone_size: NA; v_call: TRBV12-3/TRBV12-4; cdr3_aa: CASSPGFDEKLFF; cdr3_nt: TGTGCCAGCAGCCCTGGATTTGATGAAAAACTGTTTTTT
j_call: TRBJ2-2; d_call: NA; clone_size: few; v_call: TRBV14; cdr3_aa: CASSQGSVIGSTGELFF; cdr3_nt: TGTGCCAGCAGCCAAGGTTCGGTGATTGGTTCGACCGGGGAGCTGTTTTTT
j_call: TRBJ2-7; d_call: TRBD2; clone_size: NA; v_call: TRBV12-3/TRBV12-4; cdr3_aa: CASSLAGIAGPHEQYF; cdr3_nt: TGTGCCAGCAGTTTAGCGGGGATAGCGGGACCCCACGAGCAGTACTTC
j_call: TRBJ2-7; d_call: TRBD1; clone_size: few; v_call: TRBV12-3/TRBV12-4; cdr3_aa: CASSWTGTNEQYF; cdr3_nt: TGTGCCAGCAGTTGGACAGGGACAAATGAGCAGTACTTC
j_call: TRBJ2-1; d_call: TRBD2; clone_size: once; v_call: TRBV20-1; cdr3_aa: CSASSTSGKINEQFF; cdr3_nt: TGCAGTGCTAGCTCGACTAGCGGGAAAATCAATGAGCAGTTCTTC
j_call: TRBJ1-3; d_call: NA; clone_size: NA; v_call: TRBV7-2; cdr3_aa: CASSFAPENTIYF; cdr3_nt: TGTGCCAGCAGCTTCGCCCCGGAAAACACCATATATTTT
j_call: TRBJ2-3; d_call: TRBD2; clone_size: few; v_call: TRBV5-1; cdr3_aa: CASSLEGAGGTDTQYF; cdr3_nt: TGCGCCAGCAGCCTGGAGGGAGCGGGGGGCACAGATACGCAGTATTTT
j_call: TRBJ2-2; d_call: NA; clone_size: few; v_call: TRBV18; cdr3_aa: CASSPVGTGELFF; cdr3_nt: TGTGCCAGCTCACCTGTCGGCACCGGGGAGCTGTTTTTT
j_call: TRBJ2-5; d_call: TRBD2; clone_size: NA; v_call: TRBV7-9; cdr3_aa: CASSPTSGREETQYF; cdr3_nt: TGTGCCAGCAGCCCCACTAGCGGGAGGGAAGAGACCCAGTACTTC
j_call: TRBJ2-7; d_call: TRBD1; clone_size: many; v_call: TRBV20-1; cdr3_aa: CSAGGPSSYEQYF; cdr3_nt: TGCAGTGCAGGGGGCCCAAGCTCCTACGAGCAGTACTTC
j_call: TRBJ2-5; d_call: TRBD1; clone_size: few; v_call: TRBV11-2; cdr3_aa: CASSLGTGSETQYF; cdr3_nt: TGTGCCAGCAGCTTGGGGACAGGCAGCGAGACCCAGTACTTC
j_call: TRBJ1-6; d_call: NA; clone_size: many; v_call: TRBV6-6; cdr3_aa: CASTGGISPLHF; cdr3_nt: TGTGCCAGCACAGGCGGAATTTCACCCCTCCACTTT
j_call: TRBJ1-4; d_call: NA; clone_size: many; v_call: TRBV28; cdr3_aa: CAVWAQTNEKLFF; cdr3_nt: TGTGCCGTGTGGGCTCAAACTAATGAAAAACTGTTTTTT
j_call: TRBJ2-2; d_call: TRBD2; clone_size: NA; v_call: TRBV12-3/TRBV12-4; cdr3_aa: CASNQGRAGTGELFF; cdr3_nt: TGTGCCAGCAATCAAGGGAGGGCGGGCACCGGGGAGCTGTTTTTT
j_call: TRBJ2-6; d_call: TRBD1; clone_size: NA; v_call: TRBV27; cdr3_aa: CASSYRDRGISGANVLTF; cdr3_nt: TGTGCCAGCAGTTATCGGGACAGGGGCATATCTGGGGCCAACGTCCTGACTTTC
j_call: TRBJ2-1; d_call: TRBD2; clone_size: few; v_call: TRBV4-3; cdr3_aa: CASSTKRDYYNEQFF; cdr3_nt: TGCGCCAGCAGCACGAAGCGGGATTATTACAATGAGCAGTTCTTC
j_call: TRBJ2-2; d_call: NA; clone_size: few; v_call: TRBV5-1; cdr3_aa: CASSLDRVSTGELFF; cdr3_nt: TGCGCCAGCAGCTTGGACAGGGTTAGCACCGGGGAGCTGTTTTTT
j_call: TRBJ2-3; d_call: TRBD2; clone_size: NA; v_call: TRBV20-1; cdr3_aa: CSASERELAEDTQYF; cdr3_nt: TGCAGTGCTAGCGAGAGAGAACTAGCGGAAGATACGCAGTATTTT
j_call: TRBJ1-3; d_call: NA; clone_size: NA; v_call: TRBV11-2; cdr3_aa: CASSPIGADGNTIYF; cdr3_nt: TGTGCCAGCAGCCCAATCGGGGCGGACGGAAACACCATATATTTT